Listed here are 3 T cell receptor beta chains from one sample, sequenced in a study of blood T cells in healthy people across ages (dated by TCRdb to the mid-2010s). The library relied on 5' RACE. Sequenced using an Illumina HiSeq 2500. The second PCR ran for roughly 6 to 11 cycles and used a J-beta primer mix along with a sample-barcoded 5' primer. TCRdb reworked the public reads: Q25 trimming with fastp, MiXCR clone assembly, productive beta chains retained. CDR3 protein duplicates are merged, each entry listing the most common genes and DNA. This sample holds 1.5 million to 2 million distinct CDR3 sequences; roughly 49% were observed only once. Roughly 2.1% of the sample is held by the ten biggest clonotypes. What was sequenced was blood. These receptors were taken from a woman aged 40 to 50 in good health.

The CDR3: CASSQRRGEGRNSYEQYF. The CDR3 DNA reads as TGTGCCAGCAGTCAAAGACGGGGAGAGGGAAGAAATTCCTACGAGCAGTACTTC. V usage is TRBV7-9 and J usage is TRBJ2-7; perhaps TRBD2 as D (5 bases). The V gene lost 6 bases and the J gene lost 1 base, with 25 bases spanning the gap. The germline gives CDR1 SEHNR, CDR2 FQNEAQ (reference sequence). The CDR3 spans 18 residues.

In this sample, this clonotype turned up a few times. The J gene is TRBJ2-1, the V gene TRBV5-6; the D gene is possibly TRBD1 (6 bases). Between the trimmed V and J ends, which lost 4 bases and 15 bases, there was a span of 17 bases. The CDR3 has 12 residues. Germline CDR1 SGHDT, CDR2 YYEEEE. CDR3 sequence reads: CASSDGQTMGFF. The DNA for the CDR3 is TGTGCCAGCAGCGACGGACAGACGATGGGGTTCTTC.

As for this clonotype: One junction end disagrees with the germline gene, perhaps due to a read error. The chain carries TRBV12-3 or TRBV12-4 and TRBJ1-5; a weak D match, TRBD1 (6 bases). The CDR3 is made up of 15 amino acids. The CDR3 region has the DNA TGTGTCAGCAGTTCGTGGACAGCTAGCAATCAGCCCCAGCATTTT. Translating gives CVSSSWTASNQPQHF.